This section outlines one T cell receptor (beta chain) sequence together with its context. Its antigen is still unknown. The data belong to a study of shared clonotypes between healthy human individuals. The wider study: A couple of female and a few male donors aged 18 to 49 were enrolled. Per-donor plates numbered three CD4 naive, three CD4 memory, two CD8 naive and one CD8 memory.

TCRdb keeps only in-frame clones here, not all; method: immunoSEQ multiplex PCR. The sample records just over 2,000,000 clones, about 95% being singletons. Naive CD8 cells lacked CD45RO and underwent positive selection for CCR7, leaving out terminally differentiated effector memory CD45RA+ cells. V was clipped by 1 base and J by 0 bases, with 14 bases between them. The CDR3 sequence is 16 residues long. CDR1 is SGHRS, CDR2 YFSETQ, per germline. Points from the study as a whole: Among donors, clonotype sharing was expected to be affected by sequencing depth. Estimated richness values were generally larger in naive subsets than in memory subsets.

This chain connects TRBV5-1 to TRBJ2-7; D uncertain. Specimen: naive CD8+ T cells sorted from blood. The receptor's source is a man aged 18-30 years in good health. CDR3 DNA: TGCGCCAGCAGCTTGAGAAACCTACCCAGCTCCTACGAGCAGTACTTC. Translated, it gives CASSLRNLPSSYEQYF.